What follows is one TCR beta chain and its context. This clonotype was observed at least ten times. Its antigen remains unidentified. Base qualities were left out, and no much larger clone turns up one base away. Only healthy Caucasian donors were included. The twin cohort consisted of three pairs of female monozygotic twins, all aged 18 to 29 years. Miltenyi CD45RO+ enrichment and human naive T-cell isolation kits were used to isolate memory (CD45RO+) and naive T cells from PBMC. The library came from 5' RACE. Reads for this sample came from an Illumina HiSeq 2000. A universal primer binding site was introduced by template switching, and a unique molecular identifier was present in the final cDNA, enabling accurate counting of TCR cDNA molecules. First-strand cDNA for TCR alpha and beta chains was synthesized from specific primers in the conserved constant-segment region. To control for contamination, each cDNA library was double barcoded with a SMART-Mk sample barcode plus Illumina barcodes. TruSeq adapter sequences along with Illumina sample barcodes were introduced in two successive PCR steps. TCR alpha and beta cDNA libraries were sequenced on the Illumina HiSeq platform with custom primers. As for the authors' bioinformatics: MiGEC was used to process raw reads and extract unique molecular identifiers, and MiXCR was used to find CDR3 positions. For each individual, recombination models were inferred using an EM algorithm with the repgenHMM and IGoR tools. Shared clonotypes were analyzed with the tcR package in R, and sharing was normalized by the product of cloneset sizes. To study raw recombination without the effects of thymic and clonal selection, out-of-frame nonproductive sequences were analyzed. TCRdb trimmed public reads at Q25 via fastp, called clones via MiXCR and kept in-frame beta chains. Rows merge per CDR3 protein into single entries with the most common DNA and genes. TCRdb, not the original authors, processed these V and J calls. The sample yields roughly 240,000 distinct CDR3 sequences; about 7% were counted once. The ten largest clones capture approximately 3.6% of the sample.

These data belong to a study of identical twins listed by TCRdb under 2016. Regarding the research as a whole: To test whether fetal clonotypes persist, the study used deep sequencing on TCR alpha and beta repertoires from monozygotic twins, unrelated adults of various ages, and cord blood. Replicate twin experiments were performed at different times using different library preparation protocols to rule out contamination. Results the study describes overall, beyond this receptor: Compared with coincidental sharing between unrelated individuals, an excess of low generation-probability sequences was observed among out-of-frame TCR alpha sequences shared between twins. Recombination models systematically underestimated out-of-frame TCR alpha sharing in monozygotic twins but agreed with sharing between unrelated individuals. The excess sharing between twins in beta out-of-frame sequences was weaker because fewer shared sequences reduced the signal-to-noise ratio. Fewer insertions were carried by abundant cord blood beta clonotypes; a weaker similar trend was observed in young adult naive repertoires, while no such trend was observed in memory repertoires. Invariant T cells such as MAIT and iNKT could partly confound zero-insertion analyses, though diverse VJ usage argued against this for most clonotypes. Because the same donors could not be followed over many years, the conclusions relied on cross-sectional statistical analysis.

The CDR3 sequence holds 16 residues, the cysteine and phenylalanine included. The DNA shown is the 48-base CDR3, in frame from base 1. Trimmed from V: 3 bases; trimmed from J: 3 bases; junction bases lacking a gene match: 8. Based on the germline V gene, the CDR1 and CDR2 sequences are SGHRS and YFSETQ. This same sample was also part of a study on yellow fever vaccine responses in identical twins. The second study, in turn, reports: The authors reported that the T cell response to vaccination in identical twins appeared partly convergent and partly personalized. In identical twins, the study followed T cell clones that responded to the vaccine with precision.

The rearrangement joined TRBV5-1 to TRBJ2-5, with 10 bases matching TRBD2. The sequence derives from a woman between 18 and 30 years old in good health. Material: memory (CD45RO+) T cells sorted from blood. What the cell subset or site label conveys for this sample: CD45RO+ enriched T cells. CDR3 loop: CASSSYLTSGEETQYF. The DNA is as follows: TGCGCCAGCAGCTCCTACCTTACTAGCGGGGAAGAGACCCAGTACTTC. Outside the CDR3, residues come from the reference TRBV5-1 and TRBJ2-5 proteins, so the full variable domain is: KAGVTQTPRYLIKTRGQQVTLSCSPISGHRSVSWYQQTPGQGLQFLFEYFSETQRNKGNFPGRFSGRQFSNSRSEMNVSTLELGDSALYLCASSSYLTSGEETQYFGPGTRLLVL.